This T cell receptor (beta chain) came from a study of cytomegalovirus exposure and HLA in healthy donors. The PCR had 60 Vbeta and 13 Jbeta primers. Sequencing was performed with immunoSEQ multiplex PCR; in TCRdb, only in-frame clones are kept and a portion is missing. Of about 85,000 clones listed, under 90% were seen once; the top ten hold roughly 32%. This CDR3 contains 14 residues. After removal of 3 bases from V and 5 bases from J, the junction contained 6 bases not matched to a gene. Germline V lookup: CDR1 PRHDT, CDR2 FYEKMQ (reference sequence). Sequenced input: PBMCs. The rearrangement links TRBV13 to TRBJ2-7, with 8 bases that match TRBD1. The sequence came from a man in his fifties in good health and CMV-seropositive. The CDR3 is CASSFGDRFDEQYF. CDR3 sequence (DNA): TGTGCCAGCAGCTTCGGGGACAGGTTCGACGAGCAGTACTTC. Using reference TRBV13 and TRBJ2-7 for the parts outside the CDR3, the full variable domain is AAGVIQSPRHLIKEKRETATLKCYPIPRHDTVYWYQQGPGQDPQFLISFYEKMQSDKGSIPDRFSAQQFSDYHSELNMSSLELGDSALYFCASSFGDRFDEQYFGPGTRLTVT.